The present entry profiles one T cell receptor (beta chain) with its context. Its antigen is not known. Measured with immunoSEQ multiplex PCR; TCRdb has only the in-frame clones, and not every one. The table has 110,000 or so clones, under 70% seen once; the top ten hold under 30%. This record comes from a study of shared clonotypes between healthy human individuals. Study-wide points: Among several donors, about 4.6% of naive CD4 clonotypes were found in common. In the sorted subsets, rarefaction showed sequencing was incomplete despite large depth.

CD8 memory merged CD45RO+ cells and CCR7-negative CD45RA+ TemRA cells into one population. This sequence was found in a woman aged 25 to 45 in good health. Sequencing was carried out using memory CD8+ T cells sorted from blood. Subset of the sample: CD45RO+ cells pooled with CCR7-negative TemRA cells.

Written as DNA, the CDR3 is TGTGCCAGCAGCGCTCGGACTAGCGGGAGGGTAGAGCAGTACTTC. Amino acids: CASSARTSGRVEQYF. The chain uses TRBV13 and TRBJ2-7, with TRBD2 matching over 15 bases. J gave up 7 bases and V 5 bases, and 6 bases lay outside the gene matches. Looked up from germline, CDR1 is PRHDT and CDR2 is FYEKMQ (reference sequence). The CDR3 runs 15 residues.